This T cell receptor (beta chain) appears in the sequencing data of a study of T cells after yellow fever vaccination. The CDR3 covers 15 residues. V was trimmed by 1 base and J by 3 bases, leaving 12 bases between them. Germline-derived CDR1 and CDR2 are SGHDT and YYEEEE. TCRdb itself ran the 5' RACE reads through MiXCR, one entry per CDR3 protein. The sample lists hundreds of thousands of distinct CDR3 sequences, roughly an eighth occurring once. The sequence came from a man between 18 and 29 years old who received the YFV17D yellow fever vaccine. The source material was CD4+ T cells sorted from PBMCs, sampled 15 days after the yellow fever booster vaccination. V and J are TRBV5-6 and TRBJ2-3; no firm D call. The CDR3 region is CASSLPGTATDTQYF. CDR3 nucleotides: TGTGCCAGCAGCTTGCCGGGCACCGCAACAGATACGCAGTATTTT.